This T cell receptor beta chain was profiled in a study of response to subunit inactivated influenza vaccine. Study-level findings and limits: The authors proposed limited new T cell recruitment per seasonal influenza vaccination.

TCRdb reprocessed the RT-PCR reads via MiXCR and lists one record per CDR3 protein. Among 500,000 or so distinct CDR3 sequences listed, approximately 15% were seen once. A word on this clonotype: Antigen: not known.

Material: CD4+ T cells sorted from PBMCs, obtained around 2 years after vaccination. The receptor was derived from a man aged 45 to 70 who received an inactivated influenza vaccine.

The CDR3: CASSQATGDSPLHF. Written as DNA, the CDR3 is TGTGCCAGCAGCCAAGCTACAGGGGATTCACCCCTCCACTTT. The gene calls are TRBV4-2 and TRBJ1-6, with 7 bases lining up with TRBD1. This CDR3 is 14 amino acids long. With V trimmed by 1 base and J by 8 bases, 2 bases remained unmatched. CDR1 is LGHNA and CDR2 is YNFKEQ in the germline V gene.